The 16 T cell receptor beta chains below were found in one sample sequenced in a study of blood T cell repertoires in COVID-19. The repertoire was sequenced with immunoSEQ multiplex PCR; TCRdb's copy has only in-frame clones and lacks some. Of roughly 3,600 clones listed, roughly 80% were seen once; the top ten hold about 45%. The sequenced material came from peripheral blood. Receptor source: a human donor in a cohort sampled during active COVID-19.

V is TRBV5-6 and J is TRBJ2-1, with TRBD2 matching over 8 bases. This CDR3 region has 13 residues. Trimming removed 4 bases from V and 16 bases from J; junction bases left unmatched: 13. Per germline, CDR1 SGHDT and CDR2 YYEEEE. The CDR3 region has the DNA TGTGCCAGCAGCACGGGAGGGGGGCCCCCGAGATTCTTC. This codes for CASSTGGGPPRFF.

The J gene is TRBJ2-7, the V gene TRBV4-3; TRBD1 agrees at 8 bases. The CDR3 is 17 amino acids. The germline V gene encodes CDR1 LGHNA and CDR2 YSLEER. J was trimmed by 0 bases and V by 7 bases; bases with no gene match: 14. The CDR3, as DNA: TGCGCCAGCACCATTCAGGGGGCCTACACCAACTCCTACGAGCAGTACTTC. Translation: CASTIQGAYTNSYEQYF.

The chain links TRBV5-4 to TRBJ1-1, with unresolved D. V lost 4 bases and J 5 bases, leaving 21 bases between the germline ends. Per the germline V gene, CDR1 is SGHNT and CDR2 is YYREEE (reference sequence). CDR3 length equals 16 residues. The CDR3 DNA sequence: TGTGCCAGCAGCGCCAAAGGGTTGGCGGGAGGGACTGAAGCTTTCTTT. It codes for CASSAKGLAGGTEAFF.

The rearrangement uses TRBV6-2 or TRBV6-3 and TRBJ1-1; 7 bases align to TRBD1. V gave up 2 bases and J gave up 4 bases; unmatched junction bases: 10. The germline V gene has CDR1 MNHEY and CDR2 SVGEGT. The CDR3 consists of 16 residues. CDR3 DNA sequence: TGTGCCAGCAGTTACGCGAGGGGGCCAACGGGCACTGAAGCTTTCTTT. Its translation: CASSYARGPTGTEAFF.

This rearrangement joins TRBV27 to TRBJ1-2; D is unclear. Germline-derived CDR1 and CDR2 are MNHEY and SMNVEV (reference sequence). The CDR3 extends over 17 amino acids. Trimming removed 1 base at V and 0 bases at J, with 15 bases between. DNA for the CDR3: TGTGCCAGCAGTTTATTTGGGCAGGCGATTGCTAACTATGGCTACACCTTC. It translates to CASSLFGQAIANYGYTF.

This chain joins TRBV4-1 and TRBJ1-1; D is undetermined. The germline V gene encodes CDR1 MGHRA and CDR2 YSYEKL. CDR3 length equals 18 residues. V lost 6 bases and J lost 2, with 25 bases in between. CDR3 loop: CASRVLTGGSQFNTEAFF. The CDR3 DNA reads TGCGCCAGCAGGGTACTAACCGGAGGGAGTCAGTTCAACACTGAAGCTTTCTTT.

The gene calls are TRBV28 and TRBJ2-7; a possible D gene is TRBD2 (5 bases). In germline, CDR1 is MDHEN, CDR2 SYDVKM. The CDR3 length is 15 residues. Trimming removed 5 bases from V and 3 bases from J, with 17 bases in between. The CDR3 nucleotides are TGTGCCAGCAGTCAGTCCGGGATTTTCCTCTACGAGCAGTACTTC. It is translated as CASSQSGIFLYEQYF.

The J gene is TRBJ2-1, the V gene TRBV5-8; 8 bases line up with TRBD1. CDR3 length equals 14 residues. Germline V gives CDR1 SGHTS, CDR2 YDEGEE. V lost 4 bases, J lost 6 bases, and 6 bases stayed unmatched. For the CDR3, the DNA is TGTGCCAGCAGCCCAAGGACAGGGAGCAATGAGCAGTTCTTC. Its protein is CASSPRTGSNEQFF. The full variable domain, in which reference TRBV5-8 and TRBJ2-1 provide the parts outside the CDR3, is EAGVTQSPTHLIKTRGQQATLRCSPISGHTSVYWYQQALGLGLQFLLWYDEGEERNRGNFPPRFSGRQFPNYSSELNVNALELEDSALYLCASSPRTGSNEQFFGPGTRLTVL.

The chain recombines TRBV7-9 with TRBJ2-5; 8 bases match TRBD2. Trimming cost V 3 bases and J 5 bases; bases outside gene matches: 8. Germline V gene data show CDR1 as SEHNR and CDR2 as FQNEAQ (reference sequence). This CDR3 has 15 residues. The CDR3 here is CASSLGAGEGETQYF. The CDR3 region has the DNA TGTGCCAGCAGCTTGGGAGCGGGAGAGGGGGAGACCCAGTACTTC.

The rearrangement uses TRBV5-4 and TRBJ1-2, with 8 positions matching TRBD1. Germline lookup yields CDR1 SGHNT and CDR2 YYREEE (reference sequence). Trimming at V came to 4 bases and at J to 5 bases, leaving 7 bases not matched to a gene. The CDR3 is 14 residues long. CDR3 DNA: TGTGCCAGCAGCCTAGGACAGGGCCTTTATGGCTACACCTTC. It encodes CASSLGQGLYGYTF.

This clone was observed a single time. The rearrangement joins TRBV30 to TRBJ1-2; the D gene is possibly TRBD1 (5 bases). The CDR3 length is 16 residues. Trimming left V 2 bases short and J 4 bases short, with 20 bases between. Per the germline V gene, CDR1 is GTSNPN and CDR2 is SVGIG (reference sequence). CDR3 coding DNA: TGTGCCTGGAGTCACCTCTCGGGCAGGGATGCCTATGGCTACACCTTC. Its translation is CAWSHLSGRDAYGYTF.

This clone turned up a few times. V usage is TRBV6-1 and J usage is TRBJ2-1; 7 bases fit TRBD2. The CDR3 spans 15 residues. CDR1 MNHNS and CDR2 SASEGT come from the germline V gene. V shed 1 base, J shed 4 bases, and the junction held 4 bases outside the gene matches. The CDR3 coding sequence is TGTGCCAGCAGTGAAGTTGGGGGGGGGTACAATGAGCAGTTCTTC. This codes for CASSEVGGGYNEQFF.

The chain recombines TRBV13 with TRBJ2-3, with TRBD2 as a possible D gene (7 bases). CDR3 length: 19 amino acids. Germline V gives CDR1 PRHDT, CDR2 FYEKMQ (reference sequence). Trimming took 4 bases from V and 5 from J, leaving 28 bases between them. This CDR3 is CASSSLLMGGGQGGDTQYF. The CDR3 DNA follows: TGTGCCAGCAGCTCGCTACTCATGGGGGGGGGCCAGGGAGGAGATACGCAGTATTTT.

This CDR3 reads CASSVEQGASGEAFF. CDR3 DNA sequence: TGTGCCAGCAGCGTTGAACAGGGGGCAAGTGGTGAAGCTTTCTTT. The chain couples TRBV9 to TRBJ1-1; 9 positions match TRBD1. The V gene end was trimmed by 2 bases and the J gene end by 7 bases; junction bases not matched to a gene: 9. Germline V CDR1 and CDR2: SGDLS, YYNGEE. CDR3 length: 15 amino acids. The full variable domain, in which reference TRBV9 and TRBJ1-1 provide the parts outside the CDR3, is DSGVTQTPKHLITATGQRVTLRCSPRSGDLSVYWYQQSLDQGLQFLIQYYNGEERAKGNILERFSAQQFPDLHSELNLSSLELGDSALYFCASSVEQGASGEAFFGQGTRLTVV.

This clone was counted only a few times. Other nucleotide sequences in the sample specify the same CDR3. V gene TRBV6-5 combines with J gene TRBJ1-1, with D hard to call. The germline CDR1 and CDR2 sequences are MNHEY and SVGAGI. The CDR3 covers 13 residues. Trimming took off 0 bases at V and 4 bases at J, with 6 bases between the two ends. The CDR3 nucleotides are TGTGCCAGCAGTTACTCTGAGGTCACTGAAGCTTTCTTT. This translates into CASSYSEVTEAFF.

V and J are TRBV3-1 (or the pseudogene TRBV3-2) and TRBJ2-7; 10 nucleotides agree with TRBD2. The CDR3 consists of 15 residues. J gave up 6 bases and V 10 bases, and 15 bases lay outside the gene matches. The V gene's germline CDR1 is LGHDT and CDR2 YNNKEL (reference sequence). CDR3: CATSPPGLATSEQYF. CDR3 nucleotide sequence: TGTGCCACGTCGCCGCCGGGACTAGCGACATCCGAGCAGTACTTC.